The 21 T cell receptor beta chains presented below share a single source sample, sequenced in a study of PD-L1 blockade in urothelial cancer. Specified time point: pretreatment peripheral blood. Profiled with immunoSEQ multiplex PCR; TCRdb holds only in-frame clones, not every one. The table records over 75,000 clones, roughly 90% of them present only once. The specimen was PBMCs, collected around atezolizumab (anti-PD-L1) treatment. The origin of the receptors is a woman aged 80 or older with urothelial cancer.

The chain couples TRBV7-2 to TRBJ1-5, with 7 bases that match TRBD1. The V and J ends lost 5 bases and 1 base, in that order; junction bases with no gene match: 8. CDR3 length: 16 residues. Germline V gene sequence: CDR1 SGHTA, CDR2 FQGNSA. The CDR3 nucleotides read TGTGCCAGCAGCGTGACAGGGCGACTGAGCAATCAGCCCCAGCATTTT. Residues: CASSVTGRLSNQPQHF.

The rearrangement links TRBV19 to TRBJ2-1, with 12 bases lining up with TRBD2. Germline CDR1 reads LNHDA; CDR2 reads SQIVND (reference sequence). The CDR3 consists of 16 residues. Trimming removed 8 bases from V and 8 bases from J; junction bases left unmatched: 13. The CDR3 spells CASGRLAGVTVDEQFF. In DNA form, the CDR3 reads TGTGCCAGTGGGAGACTAGCGGGAGTCACCGTCGATGAGCAGTTCTTC.

V and J are TRBV6-1 and TRBJ1-2, with D possibly being TRBD1 (5 bases). The CDR3 has 12 amino acids. The germline CDR1 and CDR2 sequences are MNHNS and SASEGT. V lost 5 bases and J lost 8, with 12 bases in between. CDR3 in amino acids: CASSSLTVGYTF. The CDR3 bases are TGTGCCAGCAGTTCCCTGACAGTAGGCTACACCTTC.

The chain couples TRBV2 to TRBJ2-5; D unclear. The V end lost 7 bases, the J end lost 5 bases, and 11 bases lay between the germline ends. Per the germline V gene, CDR1 is SNHLY and CDR2 is FYNNEI. The CDR3 covers 12 residues. The CDR3 DNA follows: TGTGCCAGCACAAATTCCGAGGAGACCCAGTACTTC. The encoded protein is CASTNSEETQYF.

The V and J genes are TRBV7-2 and TRBJ1-5; D remains ambiguous. The CDR3 spans 14 residues. The V gene lost 2 bases and the J gene lost 4 bases, with 9 bases spanning the gap. CDR1 and CDR2 (germline): SGHTA, FQGNSA. CDR3 nucleotides: TGTGCCAGCAGCTTAAAAACCGGTAATCAGCCCCAGCATTTT. Protein: CASSLKTGNQPQHF.

The CDR3 region is CASSLLRETQYF. CDR3 coding DNA: TGTGCCAGCAGTCTCCTCCGGGAGACCCAGTACTTC. The chain recombines TRBV7-9 with TRBJ2-5; no reliable D call. The V end was cut by 6 bases, the J end by 5 bases, with 10 bases between. The V gene's germline CDR1 is SEHNR and CDR2 FQNEAQ (reference sequence). CDR3 length equals 12 residues.

This chain uses TRBV28 with TRBJ2-3; 9 bases line up with TRBD1. The CDR3 contains 14 residues. CDR1 is MDHEN and CDR2 is SYDVKM in the germline V gene. V lost 5 bases and J lost 3; bases outside the gene matches: 3. DNA for the CDR3: TGTGCCAGCAGTGGGGGACAGGGAACAGATACGCAGTATTTT. As protein: CASSGGQGTDTQYF.

This clone was counted once. The chain has TRBV28 and TRBJ1-1; tentatively, D is TRBD1 (5 bases). This CDR3 spans 14 amino acids. Trimming pared 3 bases from V and 3 bases from J, leaving 11 bases between. In germline, CDR1 is MDHEN, CDR2 SYDVKM. The CDR3 DNA reads TGTGCCAGCAGTTTTACCAGGGCTGACACTGAAGCTTTCTTT. It codes for CASSFTRADTEAFF.

The chain uses TRBV7-6 and TRBJ2-1; a weak D match, TRBD2 (6 bases). Germline assignment: CDR1 SGHVS and CDR2 FNYEAQ. Trimming left V 1 base short and J 5 bases short, with 12 bases between. This CDR3 is 15 amino acids long. The CDR3 reads CASSLGPGGNNEQFF. CDR3 coding DNA: TGTGCCAGCAGCTTAGGACCTGGGGGGAACAATGAGCAGTTCTTC.

This rearrangement joins TRBV7-8 to TRBJ1-3; D is possibly TRBD1 (5 bases). This CDR3 contains 16 residues. CDR1 is SGHVS, CDR2 FQNEAQ, per germline. Trimming took 2 bases from V and 0 from J, leaving 11 bases between them. CDR3 sequence reads: CASSLNGRDSGNTIYF. CDR3 DNA: TGTGCCAGCAGCTTAAATGGCAGGGACTCTGGAAACACCATATATTTT.

This clone has a single count. The rearrangement uses TRBV5-1 and TRBJ2-1, with D possibly matching TRBD2 (6 bases). The germline gives CDR1 SGHRS, CDR2 YFSETQ. V was cut by 4 bases and J by 6 bases, with 17 bases left in between. The CDR3 is made up of 15 amino acids. CDR3 DNA sequence: TGCGCCAGCAGCGAGATGGCTAGCGTTCGCAATGAGCAGTTCTTC. It codes for CASSEMASVRNEQFF. The variable domain in full, with the rest retrieved from reference TRBV5-1 and TRBJ2-1, is KAGVTQTPRYLIKTRGQQVTLSCSPISGHRSVSWYQQTPGQGLQFLFEYFSETQRNKGNFPGRFSGRQFSNSRSEMNVSTLELGDSALYLCASSEMASVRNEQFFGPGTRLTVL.

The chain recombines TRBV4-2 with TRBJ1-1; D gene unclear. With 0 bases removed from V and 8 bases from J, the gap between germline ends came to 10 bases. This CDR3 has 13 amino acids. Germline V gene lookup returns CDR1 LGHNA and CDR2 YNFKEQ. The CDR3: CASSQDSGGEAFF. The DNA for the CDR3 is TGTGCCAGCAGCCAAGATTCGGGCGGGGAAGCTTTCTTT.

This clone was recorded a few times. V gene TRBV7-8 combines with J gene TRBJ2-7, with 11 bases aligning to TRBD2. This CDR3 is 15 amino acids long. Trimming cost V 6 bases and J 6 bases; bases outside gene matches: 10. CDR1 is SGHVS, CDR2 FQNEAQ, per germline. CDR3 protein: CASSSTGLAVVEQYF. The CDR3 DNA reads as TGTGCCAGCAGTTCGACGGGACTAGCGGTGGTCGAGCAGTACTTC. Based on the CDR3 plus reference TRBV7-8 and TRBJ2-7, the full variable domain is GAGVSQSPRYKVAKRGQDVALRCDPISGHVSLFWYQQALGQGPEFLTYFQNEAQLDKSGLPSDRFFAERPEGSVSTLKIQRTQQEDSAVYLCASSSTGLAVVEQYFGPGTRLTVT.

The chain has TRBV6-1 and TRBJ2-5; TRBD2 matches 9 bases. V lost 2 bases and J lost 2; bases outside the gene matches: 9. CDR1 and CDR2 from the germline V gene are MNHNS and SASEGT. There are 17 residues in the CDR3. This CDR3 reads CASSEQQGLAGQETQYF. DNA for the CDR3: TGTGCCAGCAGTGAACAGCAGGGCCTAGCGGGGCAAGAGACCCAGTACTTC.

CDR3 DNA sequence: TGCGCCAGCAGCATAACCCCTCTAGCGGATCGGCGGACCGGGGAGCTGTTTTTT. Encoded protein: CASSITPLADRRTGELFF. The chain carries TRBV5-1 and TRBJ2-2; 7 bases agree with TRBD2. After removal of 4 bases from V and 5 bases from J, the junction contained 17 bases not matched to a gene. The germline CDR1 and CDR2 sequences are SGHRS and YFSETQ. This CDR3 region has 18 residues.

V is TRBV5-1 and J is TRBJ2-7, with a possible D match to TRBD2 (5 bases). Germline CDR1 and CDR2: SGHRS and YFSETQ. Between the trimmed V and J ends, which lost 3 bases and 3 bases, there was a span of 31 bases. The CDR3 extends over 20 amino acids. The DNA for the CDR3 is TGCGCCAGCAGCTGGGCCCCCAATACCCGGGGTTCGGCTGGCGGCTACGAGCAGTACTTC. Translating it yields CASSWAPNTRGSAGGYEQYF.

The rearrangement links TRBV7-9 to TRBJ2-7, with 13 bases lining up with TRBD2. Trimming cost V 3 bases and J 3 bases; bases outside gene matches: 2. Germline V lookup: CDR1 SEHNR, CDR2 FQNEAQ (reference sequence). This CDR3 contains 15 residues. The CDR3 nucleotides read TGTGCCAGCAGCTTGGGACTAGCGGGAATCTACGAGCAGTACTTC. It translates to CASSLGLAGIYEQYF.

This chain joins TRBV5-1 and TRBJ2-3; 12 bases line up with TRBD2. Germline V gene lookup returns CDR1 SGHRS and CDR2 YFSETQ. The CDR3 is 16 amino acids. After removal of 3 bases from V and 2 bases from J, the junction contained 4 bases not matched to a gene. The CDR3 bases are TGCGCCAGCAGCTCTCGGACTAGCGGGATCACAGATACGCAGTATTTT. This codes for CASSSRTSGITDTQYF.

This clone appeared a few times. The chain recombines TRBV28 with TRBJ1-1; a possible D gene is TRBD1 (6 bases). The length of the CDR3 is 13 residues. From germline, CDR1 is MDHEN and CDR2 SYDVKM. V shed 5 bases and J shed 4 bases, with 11 bases lying between them. The CDR3 spells CASSPTGPTEAFF. In nucleotides, the CDR3 is TGTGCCAGCAGTCCAACAGGGCCCACTGAAGCTTTCTTT. The full variable domain, rest sourced from reference TRBV28 and TRBJ1-1, is DVKVTQSSRYLVKRTGEKVFLECVQDMDHENMFWYRQDPGLGLRLIYFSYDVKMKEKGDIPEGYSVSREKKERFSLILESASTNQTSMYLCASSPTGPTEAFFGQGTRLTVV.

This clone has a single count. The V gene is TRBV5-6, the J gene TRBJ2-7, with D perhaps matching TRBD1 (5 bases). Germline CDR1 is SGHDT and CDR2 is YYEEEE. The V end was cut by 2 bases, the J end by 0 bases, with 9 bases between. The CDR3 has 14 residues. The CDR3 region is CASSFQGISYEQYF. Written as DNA, the CDR3 is TGTGCCAGCAGCTTTCAGGGCATCTCCTACGAGCAGTACTTC.

The chain has TRBV4-2 and TRBJ1-2; TRBD1 agrees at 7 bases. V gave up 0 bases and J gave up 4 bases; unmatched junction bases: 5. The CDR3 runs 15 residues. Germline lookup yields CDR1 LGHNA and CDR2 YNFKEQ. This CDR3 reads CASSQEGGQVYGYTF. The CDR3 bases are TGTGCCAGCAGCCAAGAAGGTGGACAGGTCTATGGCTACACCTTC.